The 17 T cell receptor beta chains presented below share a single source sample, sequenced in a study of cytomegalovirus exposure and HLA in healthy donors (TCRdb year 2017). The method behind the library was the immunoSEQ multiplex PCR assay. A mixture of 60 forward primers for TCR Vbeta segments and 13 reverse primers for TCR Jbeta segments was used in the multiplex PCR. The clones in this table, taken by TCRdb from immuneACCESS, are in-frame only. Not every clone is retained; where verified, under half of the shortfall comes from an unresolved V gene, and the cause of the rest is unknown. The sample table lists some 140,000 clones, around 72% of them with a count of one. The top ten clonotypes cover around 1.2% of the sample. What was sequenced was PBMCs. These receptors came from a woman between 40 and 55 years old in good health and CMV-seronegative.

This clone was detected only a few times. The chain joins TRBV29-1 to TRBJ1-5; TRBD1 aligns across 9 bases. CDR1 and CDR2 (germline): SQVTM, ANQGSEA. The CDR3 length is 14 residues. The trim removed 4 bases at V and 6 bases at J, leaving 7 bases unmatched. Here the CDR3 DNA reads TGCAGCGTTGTGACAGGGGGAAGCGGTCAGCCCCAGCATTTT. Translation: CSVVTGGSGQPQHF. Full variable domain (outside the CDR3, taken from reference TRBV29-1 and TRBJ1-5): SAVISQKPSRDICQRGTSLTIQCQVDSQVTMMFWYRQQPGQSLTLIATANQGSEATYESGFVIDKFPISRPNLTFSTLTVSNMSPEDSSIYLCSVVTGGSGQPQHFGDGTRLSIL.

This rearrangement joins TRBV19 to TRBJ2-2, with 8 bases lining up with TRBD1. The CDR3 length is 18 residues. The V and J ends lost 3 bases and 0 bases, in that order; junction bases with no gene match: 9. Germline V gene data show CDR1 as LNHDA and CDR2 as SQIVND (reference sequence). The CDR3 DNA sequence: TGTGCCAGTAGTATCGGACAGGGATGGAGTGCGAACACCGGGGAGCTGTTTTTT. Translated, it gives CASSIGQGWSANTGELFF.

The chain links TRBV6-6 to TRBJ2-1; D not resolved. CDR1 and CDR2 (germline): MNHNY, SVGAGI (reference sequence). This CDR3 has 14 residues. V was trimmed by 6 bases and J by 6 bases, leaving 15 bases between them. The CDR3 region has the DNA TGTGCCAGCAGCTACGACGGGTCTCGCAATGAGCAGTTCTTC. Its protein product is CASSYDGSRNEQFF.

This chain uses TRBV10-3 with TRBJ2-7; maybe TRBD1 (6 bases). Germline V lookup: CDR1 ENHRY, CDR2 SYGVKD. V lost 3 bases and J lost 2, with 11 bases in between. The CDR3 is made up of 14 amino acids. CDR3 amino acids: CAISDTGTPYEQYF. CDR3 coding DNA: TGTGCCATCAGTGACACAGGGACCCCCTACGAGCAGTACTTC.

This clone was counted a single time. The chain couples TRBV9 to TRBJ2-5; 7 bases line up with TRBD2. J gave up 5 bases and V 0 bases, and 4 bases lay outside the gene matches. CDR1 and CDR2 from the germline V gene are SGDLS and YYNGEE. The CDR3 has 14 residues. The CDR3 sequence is CASSVVGGSETQYF. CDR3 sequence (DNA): TGTGCCAGCAGCGTAGTGGGGGGGAGCGAGACCCAGTACTTC.

CDR3 nucleotides: TGTGCCACCAGCAAAGGACAGGGTTCTGAAAAACTGTTTTTT. Encoded protein: CATSKGQGSEKLFF. V is TRBV15 and J is TRBJ1-4, with 8 bases aligning to TRBD1. The CDR3 is 14 residues long. The germline gives CDR1 LNHNV, CDR2 YYDKDF (reference sequence). Trimming at V came to 4 bases and at J to 7 bases, leaving 5 bases not matched to a gene.

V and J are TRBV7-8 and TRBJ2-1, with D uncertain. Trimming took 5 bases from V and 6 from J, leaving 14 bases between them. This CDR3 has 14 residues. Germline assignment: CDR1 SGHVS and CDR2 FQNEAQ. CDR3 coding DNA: TGTGCCAGCAGCCAGGTGGTCGTGGGCAATGAGCAGTTCTTC. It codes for CASSQVVVGNEQFF.

The CDR3 here is CASSLATQEAQYF. In nucleotides, the CDR3 is TGCGCCAGCAGCTTGGCCACCCAGGAGGCCCAGTACTTC. This chain connects TRBV5-1 to TRBJ2-5; D may be TRBD2 (5 bases). The CDR3 spans 13 residues. V was cut by 0 bases and J by 9 bases, with 12 bases left in between. Germline CDR1 reads SGHRS; CDR2 reads YFSETQ.

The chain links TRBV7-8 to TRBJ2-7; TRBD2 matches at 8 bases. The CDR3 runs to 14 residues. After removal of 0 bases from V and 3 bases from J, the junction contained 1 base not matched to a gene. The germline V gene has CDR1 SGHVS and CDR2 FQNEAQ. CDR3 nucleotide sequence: TGTGCCAGCAGCTTAGCGGGGACTAGCTACGAGCAGTACTTC. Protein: CASSLAGTSYEQYF.

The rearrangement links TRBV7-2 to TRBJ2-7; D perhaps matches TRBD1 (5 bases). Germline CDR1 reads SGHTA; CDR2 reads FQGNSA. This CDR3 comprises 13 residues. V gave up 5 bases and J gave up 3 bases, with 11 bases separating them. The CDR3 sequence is CASSLFDSYEQYV. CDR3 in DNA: TGTGCCAGCAGCCTGTTCGACAGCTACGAGCAGTACGTC.

DNA for the CDR3: TGCGCCAGCAGCTTGGCGGGGACTAGCGGGCAGGAGACCCAGTACTTC. It translates to CASSLAGTSGQETQYF. V usage is TRBV5-1 and J usage is TRBJ2-5; 12 positions agree with TRBD2. Per the germline V gene, CDR1 is SGHRS and CDR2 is YFSETQ. The CDR3 is made up of 16 amino acids. The junction had 5 bases not matched to a gene; V was cut back by 0 bases and J by 5 bases.

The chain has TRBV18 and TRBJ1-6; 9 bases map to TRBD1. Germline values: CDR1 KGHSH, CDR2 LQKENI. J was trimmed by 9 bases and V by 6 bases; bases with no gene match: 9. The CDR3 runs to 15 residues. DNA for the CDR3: TGTGCCAGCTCGACCGGGACAGGGAGGGGTTCACCCCTCCACTTT. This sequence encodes CASSTGTGRGSPLHF.

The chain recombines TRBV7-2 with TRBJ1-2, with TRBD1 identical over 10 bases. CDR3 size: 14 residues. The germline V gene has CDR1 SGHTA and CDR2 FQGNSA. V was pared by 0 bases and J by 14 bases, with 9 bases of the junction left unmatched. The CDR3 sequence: CASSLALGTGVNTF. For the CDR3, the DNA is TGTGCCAGCAGCTTAGCGTTAGGGACAGGGGTTAATACCTTC. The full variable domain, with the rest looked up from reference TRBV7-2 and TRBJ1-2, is GAGVSQSPSNKVTEKGKDVELRCDPISGHTALYWYRQSLGQGLEFLIYFQGNSAPDKSGLPSDRFSAERTGGSVSTLTIQRTQQEDSAVYLCASSLALGTGVNTFGSGTRLTVV.

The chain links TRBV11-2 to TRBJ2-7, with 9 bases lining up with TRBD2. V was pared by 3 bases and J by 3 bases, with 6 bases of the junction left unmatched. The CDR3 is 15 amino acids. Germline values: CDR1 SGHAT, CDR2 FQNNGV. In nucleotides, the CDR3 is TGTGCCAGCAGCTTTGGGGATAGCGGGAGCTACGAGCAGTACTTC. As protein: CASSFGDSGSYEQYF.

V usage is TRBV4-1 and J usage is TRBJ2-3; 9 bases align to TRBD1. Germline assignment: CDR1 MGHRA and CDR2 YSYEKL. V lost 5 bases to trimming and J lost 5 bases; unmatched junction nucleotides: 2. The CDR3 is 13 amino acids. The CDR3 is CASSGQGIDTQYF. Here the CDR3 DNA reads TGCGCCAGCAGCGGACAGGGGATAGATACGCAGTATTTT.

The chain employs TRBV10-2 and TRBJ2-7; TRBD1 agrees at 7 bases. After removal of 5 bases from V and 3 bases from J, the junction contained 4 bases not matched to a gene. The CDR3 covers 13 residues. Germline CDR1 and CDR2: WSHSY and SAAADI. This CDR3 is CASSFAGGYEQYV. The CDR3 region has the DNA TGCGCCAGCAGTTTCGCAGGGGGCTACGAGCAGTACGTC.

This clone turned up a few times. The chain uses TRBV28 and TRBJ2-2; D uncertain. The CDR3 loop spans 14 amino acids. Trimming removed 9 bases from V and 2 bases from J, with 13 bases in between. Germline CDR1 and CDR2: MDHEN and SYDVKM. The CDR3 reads CASLLATNTGELFF. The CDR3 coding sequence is TGTGCCAGTTTATTAGCAACCAACACCGGGGAGCTGTTTTTT.